These 32 T cell receptor beta chains originate from one sample sequenced in a study of T cells in women clearing cervical HPV infection. The repertoire was sequenced with immunoSEQ multiplex PCR; TCRdb's copy has only in-frame clones and lacks some. Recorded for this sample: roughly 35,000 clones. Material: blood buffy coat. These receptors all stem from a woman between 18 and 70 years old with a cervical HPV16 infection that either progressed to CIN3+ or cleared (not recorded which).

With regard to this clone: Read data end 3 residues before the CDR3 end; the end is taken from the germline J gene. This chain uses TRBV7-3 with TRBJ2-5, with 12 bases identical to TRBD2. With 5 bases clipped from V and 5 bases from J, the junction kept 6 bases outside the gene matches. The CDR3 length is 15 residues. Germline assignment: CDR1 SGHTA and CDR2 FQGTGA. Incomplete CDR3 DNA: TGTGCCAGCAGCCTAGCGGGGGGGCCGGGGGAGACC. This translates into CASSLAGGPGET. The whole CDR3 sequence reads CASSLAGGPGETQYF. The variable domain in full, completed from reference TRBV7-3 and TRBJ2-5, reads GAGVSQTPSNKVTEKGKYVELRCDPISGHTALYWYRQSLGQGPEFLIYFQGTGAADDSGLPNDRFFAVRPEGSVSTLKIQRTERGDSAVYLCASSLAGGPGETQYFGPGTRLLVL.

About this clone itself: The read falls 3 residues short of the CDR3 end, and the missing part is taken from the germline J gene. The V gene is TRBV25-1, the J gene TRBJ1-6; no clear D. V lost 1 base and J lost 8, with 12 bases in between. CDR1 is MGHDK and CDR2 is SYGVNS in the germline V gene. This CDR3 is 15 amino acids long. CDR3 DNA, as far as it was read: TGTGCCAGCAGTGAATGGGCAGGAGTGGATTCACCC. Translated, it gives CASSEWAGVDSP. The whole CDR3 sequence reads CASSEWAGVDSPLHF.

To note about this clone: The read finishes 3 residues shy of the CDR3 end, and the germline J gene is used to complete it. V is TRBV7-2 and J is TRBJ1-2; D gene uncertain. CDR3 length: 13 residues. In germline, CDR1 is SGHTA, CDR2 FQGNSA. CDR3 protein: CASSLARPEGYTF. The sequenced part of the CDR3 DNA is TGTGCCAGCAGCTTAGCGCGGCCAGAAGGC.

With respect to this clone: From the germline J gene comes the end of the CDR3, since the read stops 3 residues before it. V usage is TRBV4-2 and J usage is TRBJ1-4, with TRBD1 as a possible D gene (5 bases). This CDR3 region has 17 residues. In germline, CDR1 is LGHNA, CDR2 YNFKEQ. The sequenced CDR3 bases are TGTGCCAGCAGCCAAGAGGGGTCGCAGGGCCCTTATTCTAAA. It codes for CASSQEGSQGPYSK. The full CDR3 sequence reads CASSQEGSQGPYSKLFF.

As to this clone: The DNA ends 3 residues before the CDR3 does, and the rest of the CDR3 is filled in from the germline J gene. This chain joins TRBV7-8 and TRBJ1-1; 9 bases are a match to TRBD1. The germline V gene has CDR1 SGHVS and CDR2 FQNEAQ. V gave up 5 bases and J gave up 7 bases; unmatched junction bases: 11. The CDR3 consists of 15 residues. CDR3 DNA, as far as it was read: TGTGCCAGCAGCCCGCGGGACAGGGCCCCGTATGAA. Its protein is CASSPRDRAPYE. The whole CDR3 region reads CASSPRDRAPYEAFF.

For this clone: The CDR3 extends 3 residues past the end of the read, so its final part is completed from the germline J gene. The V and J genes are TRBV4-1 and TRBJ2-7; weak D call: TRBD2 (6 bases). The CDR3 covers 14 residues. V gave up 1 base and J gave up 1 base, with 8 bases separating them. CDR1 and CDR2 from the germline V gene are MGHRA and YSYEKL. This CDR3 reads CASSQGDFSYEQYF. Partial CDR3 DNA: TGCGCCAGCAGCCAAGGGGACTTTTCCTACGAG.

A word on this clone: The read comes to an end 3 residues before the CDR3 does, leaving the germline J gene to fill in the end. The chain employs TRBV19 and TRBJ1-2; D may be TRBD1 (6 bases). This CDR3 comprises 15 residues. Germline-derived CDR1 and CDR2 are LNHDA and SQIVND (reference sequence). V was pared by 7 bases and J by 2 bases, with 17 bases between. The part of the CDR3 DNA that was read is TGTGCCAGTATCGCCCTGGGGGGGGCAAACTATGGC. It specifies CASIALGGANYG. The whole CDR3 protein reads CASIALGGANYGYTF.

On this clone: The CDR3 end lies 3 residues beyond the end of the read and is filled in from the germline J gene. The chain is built from TRBV11-2 and TRBJ2-7; 8 nucleotides match TRBD1. The CDR3 covers 15 residues. Losses at the gene ends were 5 bases for V and 5 bases for J; bases not matched to a gene: 11. CDR1 and CDR2 (germline): SGHAT, FQNNGV. The CDR3 region is CASSIPTGAVNEQYF. The covered CDR3 bases are TGTGCCAGCAGCATCCCGACAGGGGCGGTCAACGAG.

To note about this clone: The DNA ends 3 residues before the CDR3 does, and the rest of the CDR3 is filled in from the germline J gene. The J gene is TRBJ2-3, the V gene TRBV5-1, with 7 nucleotides matching TRBD2. Germline V CDR1 and CDR2: SGHRS, YFSETQ. Losses at the gene ends were 1 base for V and 1 base for J; bases not matched to a gene: 6. CDR3 length equals 16 residues. The CDR3 here is CASSLTSEVRTDTQYF. The CDR3 bases that were read are TGCGCCAGCAGCTTGACTAGCGAAGTACGCACAGATACG. Full variable domain (rest looked up from reference TRBV5-1 and TRBJ2-3): KAGVTQTPRYLIKTRGQQVTLSCSPISGHRSVSWYQQTPGQGLQFLFEYFSETQRNKGNFPGRFSGRQFSNSRSEMNVSTLELGDSALYLCASSLTSEVRTDTQYFGPGTRLTVL.

As for this clone: The read terminates 3 residues before the CDR3 end, so the remaining end is supplied by the germline J gene. Other DNA sequences of this sample code for an identical CDR3. The chain is built from TRBV7-6 and TRBJ2-3; D is possibly TRBD2 (5 bases). CDR3 size: 13 residues. The V gene lost 5 bases and the J gene lost 6 bases, with 12 bases spanning the gap. CDR1 and CDR2 from the germline V gene are SGHVS and FNYEAQ. Here the CDR3 reads CASSLGGWDTQYF. The DNA read from the CDR3 is TGTGCCAGCAGCCTAGGAGGTTGGGATACG.

About this clone itself: The CDR3 is cut off 3 residues early in the read; its end comes from the germline J gene. The V call is TRBV23-1, the J call TRBJ2-7, with 7 bases identical to TRBD1. Being an ORF, TRBV23-1 has a function that is uncertain. V shed 9 bases, J shed 3 bases, and the junction held 8 bases outside the gene matches. This CDR3 region has 13 residues. The CDR3 loop reads CASRQGHYYEQYF. The part of the CDR3 DNA that was read is TGCGCCAGTAGACAGGGCCACTACTACGAG.

Of note for this clone: The CDR3 goes on 3 residues after the read ends, and that part is filled in from the germline J gene. This sequence joins TRBV20-1 and TRBJ2-7; maybe TRBD1 (6 bases). The CDR3 covers 12 residues. Per germline, CDR1 DFQATT and CDR2 SNEGSKA (reference sequence). Trimming removed 6 bases at V and 3 bases at J, with 12 bases between. The part of the CDR3 DNA that was read is TGCAGTGCCACCGGGACAAACTACGAG. The encoded protein is CSATGTNYE. The entire CDR3 protein is CSATGTNYEQYF.

The CDR3 DNA, read in part, is TGTGCCAGCTCACCACTACTAGCGGGAAGCACAGATACC. This gives the protein CASSPLLAGSTDT. The entire CDR3 is CASSPLLAGSTDTYTF. V and J are TRBV18 and TRBJ1-2; D is undetermined. The CDR3 is cut off 3 residues early in the read; its end comes from the germline J gene. CDR1 KGHSH and CDR2 LQKENI come from the germline V gene. The CDR3 has 16 amino acids. The full variable domain, with the rest looked up from reference TRBV18 and TRBJ1-2, is NAGVMQNPRHLVRRRGQEARLRCSPMKGHSHVYWYRQLPEEGLKFMVYLQKENIIDESGMPKERFSAEFPKEGPSILRIQQVVRGDSAAYFCASSPLLAGSTDTYTFGSGTRLTVV.

This CDR3 is CASSPDRDRGLGYTF. CDR3 bases read: TGTGCCAGCAGCCCTGATAGGGACAGGGGGCTTGGC. V gene TRBV2 combines with J gene TRBJ1-2, with 12 bases fitting TRBD1. The CDR3 end is not reached by the read, which stops 3 residues before it; the germline J gene fills it in. V dropped 6 bases and J dropped 7; count of bases not matched to a gene: 9. CDR1 is SNHLY, CDR2 FYNNEI, per germline. The CDR3 spans 15 residues.

To note about this clone: With the read ending 3 residues before the CDR3 end, the germline J gene is used to fill in that end. The rearrangement links TRBV9 to TRBJ2-1; 7 nucleotides match TRBD1. CDR3 length: 16 amino acids. Germline trimming cut 4 bases from V and 3 bases from J; bases unmatched to any gene: 10. Germline CDR1 and CDR2: SGDLS and YYNGEE. CDR3: CASSPDRDSDYNEQFF. Partial CDR3 DNA: TGTGCCAGCAGCCCCGACCGGGACAGCGACTACAATGAG.

To note about this clone: The read ends 3 residues before the CDR3 terminus; that terminus is restored from the germline J gene. The chain uses TRBV19 and TRBJ2-5; 13 bases map to TRBD2. The CDR3 extends over 15 amino acids. CDR1 and CDR2 from the germline V gene are LNHDA and SQIVND (reference sequence). The ends lost 10 bases at V and 5 bases at J; junction bases unmatched: 10. The CDR3 loop is CATGLAGAREETQYF. CDR3 DNA (partial): TGTGCCACCGGACTAGCGGGGGCGCGGGAGGAGACC.

Notes on this clone: The read falls 3 residues short of the CDR3 end, and the missing part is taken from the germline J gene. This chain links TRBV20-1 with TRBJ1-6, with no clear D. Per germline, CDR1 DFQATT and CDR2 SNEGSKA (reference sequence). This CDR3 region has 13 residues. V was trimmed by 3 bases and J by 4 bases, leaving 7 bases between them. This CDR3 reads CSARQEYNSPLHF. The CDR3 DNA, read in part, is TGCAGTGCTAGGCAGGAATATAATTCACCC.

About this clone: The CDR3 extends 3 residues past the end of the read, so its final part is completed from the germline J gene. The V call is TRBV5-4, the J call TRBJ1-2; D possibly corresponds to TRBD1 (5 bases). The V gene's germline CDR1 is SGHNT and CDR2 YYREEE (reference sequence). V was cut by 3 bases and J by 4 bases, with 19 bases left in between. This CDR3 has 16 residues. The part of the CDR3 DNA that was read is TGTGCCAGCAGCTCCGGAATCGTCCCGGGGGGCTATGGC. It specifies CASSSGIVPGGYG. The full CDR3 is CASSSGIVPGGYGYTF.

As to this clone: The read halts 3 residues ahead of the CDR3 end, with the missing end drawn from the germline J gene. The chain combines TRBV7-2 with TRBJ2-2, with a possible D match to TRBD1 (5 bases). The germline gives CDR1 SGHTA, CDR2 FQGNSA. This CDR3 is built from 14 residues. Incomplete CDR3 DNA: TGTGCCAGCAGCGCACAGGTATATAATTCACCG. This codes for CASSAQVYNSP. The full CDR3 protein reads CASSAQVYNSPLFF.

On this clone itself: The CDR3 is cut off 3 residues early in the read; its end comes from the germline J gene. The chain links TRBV18 to TRBJ1-2; TRBD1 might be the D (6 bases). The germline gives CDR1 KGHSH, CDR2 LQKENI. This CDR3 spans 13 amino acids. V was shortened by 2 bases and J by 2 bases, with 6 bases between the two germline ends. CDR3 DNA, as far as it was read: TGTGCCAGCTCACCAGGACAGAACTATGGC. This gives the protein CASSPGQNYG. The full CDR3 protein is CASSPGQNYGYTF.

About this clone: Read data end 3 residues before the CDR3 end; the end is taken from the germline J gene. The chain joins TRBV18 to TRBJ1-5; D possibly corresponds to TRBD1 (5 bases). The germline gives CDR1 KGHSH, CDR2 LQKENI. This CDR3 is built from 14 residues. Between the trimmed V and J ends, which lost 2 bases and 2 bases, there was a span of 7 bases. CDR3 region: CASSPAGGNQPQHF. The CDR3 bases that were read are TGTGCCAGCTCACCAGCGGGGGGCAATCAGCCC.

For this clone: The read terminates 3 residues ahead of where the CDR3 ends, so the germline J gene completes it. The chain links TRBV18 to TRBJ1-2, with D unresolved. This CDR3 comprises 15 residues. Germline CDR1 reads KGHSH; CDR2 reads LQKENI. V was clipped by 2 bases and J by 5 bases, with 15 bases between them. CDR3 region: CASSPEVHLKYGYTF. The part of the CDR3 DNA that was read is TGTGCCAGCTCACCAGAGGTACACCTGAAATATGGC.

Turning to this clone: The CDR3 extends 3 residues past the end of the read, so its final part is completed from the germline J gene. The rearrangement uses TRBV6-1 and TRBJ2-7; D gene ambiguous. V was trimmed by 3 bases and J by 2 bases, leaving 5 bases between them. This CDR3 contains 12 residues. Per germline, CDR1 MNHNS and CDR2 SASEGT. The CDR3 bases that were read are TGTGCCAGCAGTGACACAGCCTACGAG. As protein: CASSDTAYE. The whole CDR3 protein reads CASSDTAYEQYF.

Comment on this clone: The sequenced fragment ends 3 residues before the CDR3 boundary, so the rest is inferred from the germline J gene. This sequence joins TRBV20-1 and TRBJ2-3; 12 nucleotides align to TRBD1. CDR1 DFQATT and CDR2 SNEGSKA come from the germline V gene (reference sequence). The CDR3 sequence is 17 residues long. Partial CDR3 DNA: TGCAGTGCTAGGGCCGGGACAGGGGGCTTGGGCAATCAGCCG. As protein: CSARAGTGGLGNQP. The whole CDR3 sequence is CSARAGTGGLGNQPQYF.

Turning to this clone: The CDR3 end lies 3 residues beyond the end of the read and is filled in from the germline J gene. The chain links TRBV6-2 or TRBV6-3 to TRBJ2-3; 12 nucleotides align to TRBD2. V was clipped by 2 bases and J by 3 bases; unmatched bases: 0. The CDR3 is 15 residues long. The V gene's germline CDR1 is MNHEY and CDR2 SVGEGT. CDR3 DNA, as far as it was read: TGTGCCAGCAGTTACCTAGCGGGAGGGACAGATACG. It encodes CASSYLAGGTDT. The complete CDR3 reads CASSYLAGGTDTQYF.

To note about this clone: The DNA ends 3 residues before the CDR3 does, and the rest of the CDR3 is filled in from the germline J gene. The chain carries TRBV28 and TRBJ2-7; perhaps D is TRBD1 or TRBD2 (5 bases each). Germline V lookup: CDR1 MDHEN, CDR2 SYDVKM. The V end lost 4 bases, the J end lost 2 bases, and 15 bases lay between the germline ends. The CDR3 has 15 amino acids. The part of the CDR3 DNA that was read is TGTGCCAGCAGTTCACCAGGGAGATTTCCCTACGAG. Encoded protein: CASSSPGRFPYE. The full-length CDR3 reads as CASSSPGRFPYEQYF.

Notes on this clone: Coverage ceases 3 residues before the CDR3 finishes, and the germline J gene fills in the end. The chain uses TRBV4-1 and TRBJ2-7, with D tentatively TRBD1 (5 bases). The germline gives CDR1 MGHRA, CDR2 YSYEKL. The CDR3 length is 13 residues. Trimming removed 2 bases from V and 4 bases from J, with 9 bases in between. The CDR3 sequence is CASSQQGTYEQYF. The DNA read from the CDR3 is TGCGCCAGCAGCCAACAGGGTACGTACGAG.

Comments on this clone: The read falls 3 residues short of the CDR3 end, and the missing part is taken from the germline J gene. The rearrangement joins TRBV25-1 to TRBJ2-3; D gene uncertain. The CDR3 contains 11 residues. Trimming took off 4 bases at V and 3 bases at J, with 2 bases between the two ends. Germline V gives CDR1 MGHDK, CDR2 SYGVNS. CDR3 DNA (partial): TGTGCCAGCAGTGTAACAGATACG. Translating gives CASSVTDT. The whole CDR3 is CASSVTDTQYF.

A remark on this clone: The read terminates 3 residues ahead of where the CDR3 ends, so the germline J gene completes it. V gene TRBV19 combines with J gene TRBJ1-1; 7 positions match TRBD1. The CDR3 has 15 residues. The trim removed 5 bases at V and 2 bases at J, leaving 8 bases unmatched. The V gene's germline CDR1 is LNHDA and CDR2 SQIVND (reference sequence). Partial CDR3 DNA: TGTGCCAGTAGTTTGGGAGACAGGGAAAACACTGAA. Residues: CASSLGDRENTE. In full, the CDR3 reads CASSLGDRENTEAFF. Combining the CDR3 with reference TRBV19 and TRBJ1-1 gives the whole variable domain DGGITQSPKYLFRKEGQNVTLSCEQNLNHDAMYWYRQDPGQGLRLIYYSQIVNDFQKGDIAEGYSVSREKKESFPLTVTSAQKNPTAFYLCASSLGDRENTEAFFGQGTRLTVV.

Incomplete CDR3 DNA: TGTGCCAGTAGTAGTACTGGGGCCAACGTG. It translates to CASSSTGANV. The CDR3 in full is CASSSTGANVLFF. The chain employs TRBV19 and TRBJ2-2; TRBD1 might be the D (5 bases). From the germline J gene comes the end of the CDR3, since the read stops 3 residues before it. This CDR3 spans 13 amino acids. Germline V lookup: CDR1 LNHDA, CDR2 SQIVND (reference sequence).

The chain's CDR3 is CSAGRGVTSYEQYF. The CDR3 DNA, read in part, is TGCAGTGCTGGGCGGGGGGTGACATCCTACGAG. The chain uses TRBV20-1 and TRBJ2-7; 8 bases are a match to TRBD2. The read stops 3 residues short of the end of the CDR3; the missing end is completed from the germline J gene. The V segment lost 5 bases and the J segment 1 base; nucleotides outside the gene matches: 7. The CDR3 sequence is 14 residues long. CDR1 and CDR2 (germline): DFQATT, SNEGSKA (reference sequence).

Concerning this clone: The read comes to an end 3 residues before the CDR3 does, leaving the germline J gene to fill in the end. Other DNA sequences in the same sample also yield this CDR3. J is TRBJ1-3 and V is TRBV7-3, with 7 nucleotides matching TRBD1. V was pared by 5 bases and J by 2 bases, with 3 bases of the junction left unmatched. The CDR3 is 14 amino acids. Germline values: CDR1 SGHTA, CDR2 FQGTGA. The CDR3 sequence: CASSPTGAGNTIYF. CDR3 bases read: TGTGCCAGCAGCCCTACAGGGGCTGGAAACACC.